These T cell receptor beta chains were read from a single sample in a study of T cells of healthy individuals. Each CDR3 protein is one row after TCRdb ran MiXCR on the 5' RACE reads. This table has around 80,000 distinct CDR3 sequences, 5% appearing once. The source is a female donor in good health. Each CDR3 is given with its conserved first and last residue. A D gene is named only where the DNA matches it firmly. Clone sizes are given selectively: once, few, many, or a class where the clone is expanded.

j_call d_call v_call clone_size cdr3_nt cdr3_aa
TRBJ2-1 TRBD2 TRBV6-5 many TGTGCCAGCAGTCCCCGGGGGGGTCTCGCTAGTCCCAATGAGCAGTTCTTC CASSPRGGLASPNEQFF
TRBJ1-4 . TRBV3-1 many TGTGCCAGCAGCCAAGATTTGGATGAAAAACTGTTTTTT CASSQDLDEKLFF
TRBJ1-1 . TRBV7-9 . TGTGCCAGCAGCTTTTCCGTACGGAACACTGAAGCTTTCTTT CASSFSVRNTEAFF
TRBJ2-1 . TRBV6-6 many TGTGCCAGCAGTTATCTGAACAGGGTACCCTACAATGAGCAGTTCTTC CASSYLNRVPYNEQFF
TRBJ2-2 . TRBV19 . TGTGCCAGTAGTATCCTACCTCACACCGGGGAGCTGTTTTTT CASSILPHTGELFF
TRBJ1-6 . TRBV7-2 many TGTGCCAGCAGCTTAGGTTCCAGGACCAATTCACCCCTCCACTTT CASSLGSRTNSPLHF
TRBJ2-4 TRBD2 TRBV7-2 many TGTGCCAGCAGCTTAGGTAGCGGGGACATTCAGTACTTC CASSLGSGDIQYF
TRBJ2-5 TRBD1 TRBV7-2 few TGTGCCAGCAGACGAGACAGGGTGGGGACCCAGTACTTC CASRRDRVGTQYF
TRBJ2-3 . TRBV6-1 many TGTGCCAGCAGTGAAGTTTTAAATTGGGCGAAAGTCACAGATACGCAGTATTTT CASSEVLNWAKVTDTQYF
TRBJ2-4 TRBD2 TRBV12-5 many TGTGCTAGTGCCACTAGCGGATACGAAAACATTCAGTACTTC CASATSGYENIQYF
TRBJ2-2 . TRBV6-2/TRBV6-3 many TGTGCCAGCAGTTACGGCTTCACCGGGGAGCTGTTTTTT CASSYGFTGELFF
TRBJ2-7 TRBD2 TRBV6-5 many TGTGCCAGCAGCGACGAGGGCGGGAGCTCCTACGAGCAGTACTTC CASSDEGGSSYEQYF
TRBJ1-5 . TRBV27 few TGTGCCAGCAGTTTAACCGCCAGGTCCAATCAGCCCCAGCATTTT CASSLTARSNQPQHF
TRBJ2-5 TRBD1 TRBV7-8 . TGTGCCAGCCGCCCAGACAGGGGAAGGGAGGAGACCCAGTACTTC CASRPDRGREETQYF
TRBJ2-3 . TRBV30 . TGTGCCTGGAGTGTTAACAAGGGGGATACGCAGTATTTT CAWSVNKGDTQYF
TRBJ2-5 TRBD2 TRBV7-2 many TGTGCCAGCAGCCCCACCCCGGGACTAATAGAGACCCAGTACTTC CASSPTPGLIETQYF
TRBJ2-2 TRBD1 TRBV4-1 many TGCGCCAGCAGCCAAGAAGTATTACGACAGGGCGGCACCGGGGAGCTGTTTTTT CASSQEVLRQGGTGELFF
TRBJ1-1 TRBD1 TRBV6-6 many TGTGCCAGCACCTTCACGGGGACAGCCAACACTGAAGCTTTCTTT CASTFTGTANTEAFF
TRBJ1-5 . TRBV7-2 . TGTGCCAGCAGCCCGCGATCGGGAGGACAGCCCCAGCATTTT CASSPRSGGQPQHF
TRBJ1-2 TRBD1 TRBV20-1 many TGCAGTGCTGCAGACAGGGGGGCGGCCAACTATGGCTACACCTTC CSAADRGAANYGYTF
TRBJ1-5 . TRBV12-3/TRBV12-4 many TGTGCCAGCAGCTCCGGGAGGTTGCAGCCCCAGCATTTT CASSSGRLQPQHF
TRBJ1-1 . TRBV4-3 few TGCGCCAGCAGCCAAGTCGGGGCGTTCACTGAAGCTTTCTTT CASSQVGAFTEAFF
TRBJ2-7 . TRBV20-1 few TGCAGTGCTCTCCGTGGGCGCGGCTACGAGCAGTACTTC CSALRGRGYEQYF
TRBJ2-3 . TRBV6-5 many TGTGCCAGCAGTTACTCGTCCGGGACCGTACGCGGAGATACGCAGTATTTT CASSYSSGTVRGDTQYF
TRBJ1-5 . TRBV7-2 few TGTGCCAGCAGCTTAGTGGCTCAGGGCAATCAGCCCCAGCATTTT CASSLVAQGNQPQHF
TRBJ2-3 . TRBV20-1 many TGCAGTGCTAGAGGACCTGTACCGGGCACAGATACGCAGTATTTT CSARGPVPGTDTQYF
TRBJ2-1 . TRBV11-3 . TGTGCCAGCAGCTTAGGAGGGCCAACCTACAATGAGCAGTTCTTC CASSLGGPTYNEQFF
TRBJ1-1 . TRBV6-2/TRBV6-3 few TGTGCCAGCAGTCGAACCCGGAAAGCTTTCTTT CASSRTRKAFF
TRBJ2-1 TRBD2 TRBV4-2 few TGTGCCAGCAGCCAAGATGCGGGAGGGCCTTACAATGAGCAGTTCTTC CASSQDAGGPYNEQFF
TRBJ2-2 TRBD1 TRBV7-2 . TGTGCCAGCAGCTCCGGGACAGGGGTTAGCACCGGGGAGCTGTTTTTT CASSSGTGVSTGELFF
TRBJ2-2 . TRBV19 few TGTGCCAGTATGAGGGCGGGGACGGAGCTGTTTTTT CASMRAGTELFF
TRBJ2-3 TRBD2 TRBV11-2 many TGTGCCAGCAGCCCGTGGACTAGCGGGACCTCAGATACGCAGTATTTT CASSPWTSGTSDTQYF
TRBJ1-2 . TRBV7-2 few TGTGCCAGCAGCTCCCAATCTAACTATGGCTACACCTTC CASSSQSNYGYTF
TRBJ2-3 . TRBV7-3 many TGTGCCAGCAGCTTAGGTGGCAGGGCAACAGATACGCAGTATTTT CASSLGGRATDTQYF
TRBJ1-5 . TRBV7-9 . TGTGCCAGCAGCTTAGCCCGGGGAGATCAGCCCCAGCATTTT CASSLARGDQPQHF